This T cell receptor (beta chain) was observed in a study of blood T cell repertoires in COVID-19 (dated by TCRdb to about 2020). Some background on the complete study: Samples covering the acute and convalescent phases of COVID-19 were provided by collaborators in the United States, Italy and Spain. The prospective study material was composed of cDNA or gDNA derived from T cells, B-cell-depleted T cells, or PBMCs. Deeply sampled blood TCRbeta repertoires from subjects exposed to, actively infected with, or recovered from COVID-19 were included in the dataset. The repertoires were made available in a free public database intended to serve as a resource for research on the immune response to SARS-CoV-2. The samples were drawn from two sources: the first 160 participants of the ongoing ImmuneRACE study, and 1,200 or so subjects contributed by 6 global collaborators. A de-identified subject ID, COVID-19 status, age in years and sex were almost always included in the sample metadata. Where available, HLA class I and class II types were taken from metadata supplied by the sample provider and were not determined by assay-based typing. What the authors observed across the whole study: The quantity of clinical and demographic metadata differed by source and by participant and was supplied without curation.

About this clone itself: Its cognate antigen has yet to be identified. Base quality data are lacking; no much larger clone is found one base away.

The immunoSEQ Assay, a bias-controlled multiplex PCR, was used to amplify TCRbeta CDR3 regions from genomic DNA. As for the original processing: Within the assay, amplification of reference gene primers was used to estimate how many nucleated cells each sample contained. To quantify the absolute abundance of each unique TCRbeta CDR3 rearrangement, sequence reads were collapsed and filtered. For each sample, productive Simpson clonality was calculated as the square root of Simpson's diversity index over productive rearrangements. The table was pulled from immuneACCESS by TCRdb, which kept in-frame rearrangements only. Such tables lose some clones; where checked, under half of the loss comes from unresolved V genes, and the rest has no known cause. The V and J calls and the clone size are those of that table, but D and trimming were determined from the DNA. Counted in this sample were some 270,000 clones; 89% of them appeared once. Together, the top ten hold 1.5% to 2% of the sample.

In the prospective study, participants were 18 to 89 years old, resided in around 25 geographic areas of the United States, and were enrolled through a virtual design. In the prospective study, cohorts were assigned on the basis of participant-reported clinical history obtained from a screening survey and a study questionnaire. For ImmuneRACE Cohort 3, a participant was defined as recovered based on two consecutive negative NP/OP PCR tests, clearance by a healthcare professional, or resolution of symptoms. Mobile phlebotomists in the prospective study collected whole blood, serum and a nasopharyngeal or oropharyngeal swab from every participant. Additional blood draws and questionnaires over a roughly two-month period could optionally be provided by prospective study participants. Prospective study blood samples were shipped either frozen or at room temperature before DNA extraction. Trimming takes 1 base off V and 3 bases off J; junction bases not matched to a gene: 4. There are 15 amino acids in the CDR3, from cysteine to phenylalanine inclusive. The read is trimmed to its CDR3 DNA, 45 bases read in frame from base 1. CDR1 SGHNT and CDR2 YYREEE were looked up in the germline V gene (reference sequence).

The sequence was collected from a woman aged 40 to 50 who had recovered from COVID-19. The sequence joins TRBV5-4 to TRBJ2-7; the junction holds 10 bases that match TRBD1. Source material: PBMCs or T cells enriched from blood (not recorded which). The encoded CDR3 is CASSLPGTGVYEQYF. The DNA sequence follows: TGTGCCAGCAGCTTGCCCGGGACAGGGGTCTACGAGCAGTACTTC.